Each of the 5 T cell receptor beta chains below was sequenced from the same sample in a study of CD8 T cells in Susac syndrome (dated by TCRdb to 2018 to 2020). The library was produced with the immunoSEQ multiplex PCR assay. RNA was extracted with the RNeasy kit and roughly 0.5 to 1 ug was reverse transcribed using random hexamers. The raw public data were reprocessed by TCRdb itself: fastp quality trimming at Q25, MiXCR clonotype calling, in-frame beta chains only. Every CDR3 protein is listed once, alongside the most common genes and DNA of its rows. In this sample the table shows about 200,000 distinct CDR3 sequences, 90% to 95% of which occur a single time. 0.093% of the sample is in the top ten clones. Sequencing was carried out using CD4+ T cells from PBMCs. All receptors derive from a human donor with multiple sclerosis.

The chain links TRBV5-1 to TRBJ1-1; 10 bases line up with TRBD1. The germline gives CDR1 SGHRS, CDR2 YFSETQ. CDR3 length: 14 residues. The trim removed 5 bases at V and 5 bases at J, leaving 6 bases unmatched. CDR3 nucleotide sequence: TGCGCCAGCAGACGGGGACAGGGGAGGACTGAAGCTTTCTTT. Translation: CASRRGQGRTEAFF.

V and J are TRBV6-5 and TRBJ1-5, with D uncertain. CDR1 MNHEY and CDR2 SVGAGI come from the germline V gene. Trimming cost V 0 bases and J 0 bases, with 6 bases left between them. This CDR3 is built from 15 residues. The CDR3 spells CASSYSSVSNQPQHF. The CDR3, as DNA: TGTGCCAGCAGTTACTCATCTGTTAGCAATCAGCCCCAGCATTTT.

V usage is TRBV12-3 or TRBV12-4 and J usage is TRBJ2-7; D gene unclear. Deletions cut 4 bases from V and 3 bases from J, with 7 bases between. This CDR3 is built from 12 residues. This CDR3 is CASSSVGYEQYF. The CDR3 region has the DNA TGTGCCAGCAGTTCCGTTGGCTACGAGCAGTACTTC.

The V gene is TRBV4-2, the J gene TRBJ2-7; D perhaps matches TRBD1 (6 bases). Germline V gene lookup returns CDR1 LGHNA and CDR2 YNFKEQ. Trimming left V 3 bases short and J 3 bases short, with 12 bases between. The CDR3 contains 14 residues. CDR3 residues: CASSHSQGNYEQYF. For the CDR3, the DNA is TGTGCCAGCAGCCACTCACAGGGAAACTACGAGCAGTACTTC.

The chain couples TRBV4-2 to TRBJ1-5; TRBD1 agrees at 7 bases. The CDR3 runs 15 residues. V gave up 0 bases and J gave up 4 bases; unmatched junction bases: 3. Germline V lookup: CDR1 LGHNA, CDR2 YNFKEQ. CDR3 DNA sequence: TGTGCCAGCAGCCAAGAACCCAGGGGGAATCAGCCCCAGCATTTT. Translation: CASSQEPRGNQPQHF.